The entry that follows covers one T cell receptor (beta chain) sequence. Its antigen is unknown. Trimming at V came to 4 bases and at J to 0 bases, leaving 6 bases not matched to a gene. The germline V gene has CDR1 DFQATT and CDR2 SNEGSKA (reference sequence). The CDR3 is made up of 14 amino acids. Healthy Caucasians were all of the donors. This specimen comes from a study of identical twins. Study observations and caveats: For out-of-frame alpha sequences shared by twins, low generation probability was in excess.

TCRdb recomputed calls from the 5' RACE reads with MiXCR, one row per CDR3 protein. The sample comprises 750,000 to 950,000 distinct CDR3 sequences, around 12% of which are singletons, and around 1.5% rests with the top ten. These same data were also listed under a study on yellow fever vaccine responses in identical twins. That investigation notes: Reported findings indicate that twins' vaccine T cell responses seemed partially convergent, partially personalized.

The V and J genes are TRBV20-1 and TRBJ2-7; 7 positions match TRBD2. This clonotype was obtained from a young woman in good health. Sequencing used PBMCs. The CDR3 DNA is TGCAGTGCTAAAGAACTAGCGAGCTCCTACGAGCAGTACTTC. Its protein product is CSAKELASSYEQYF.